What follows describes a single T cell receptor beta chain. What it recognizes is unknown. This CDR3 spans 14 amino acids. Germline-derived CDR1 and CDR2 are MGHRA and YSYEKL. V lost 0 bases and J 8 bases, leaving 10 bases between the germline ends. Time point of the sample: week 11, during vaccination. In every dose of vaccine, 300 ug of mutant IDH1 20-mer peptide was given alongside topical imiquimod. Clones were read by immunoSEQ multiplex PCR, and TCRdb kept only the in-frame ones, dropping some. The table shows 57,000 or so clones, with about 80% occurring only once. This sample is drawn from a study of a mutant IDH1 vaccine in newly diagnosed glioma. Turning to the study itself: Vaccination began 4-6 weeks post radiotherapy alone, or with temozolomide cycles.

The chain has TRBV4-1 and TRBJ2-2, with D perhaps matching TRBD1 (6 bases). The TCR sequence derives from a man aged 25 to 40 with glioma. The sequencing used PBMCs, collected from a glioma patient whose treatment included an IDH1 peptide vaccine. The CDR3 DNA follows: TGCGCCAGCAGCCAAGATCACAGGGTAGGGGAGCTGTTTTTT. Translated: CASSQDHRVGELFF.